A selection of T cell receptor beta chains follows, all from one sample in a study of cytomegalovirus exposure and HLA in healthy donors. Libraries were prepared by immunoSEQ multiplex PCR; TCRdb keeps only in-frame clonotypes and omits some of them. The table includes 200,000 or so clones, roughly 87% detected once. The sequenced sample was PBMCs. The source is a woman under 30 in good health and CMV-seropositive. The CDR3 runs from the conserved cysteine through the conserved F or W. D genes are given only for firm matches. A clone size is listed for some rows: how often the clone was seen (once, few, many), or a class if it is expanded.

j_call | d_call | clone_size | v_call | cdr3_nt | cdr3_aa
TRBJ2-7 | TRBD2 | NA | TRBV28 | TGTGCCAGCAGTCGAGGACTAGCGGGATACTACGAGCAGTACTTC | CASSRGLAGYYEQYF
TRBJ1-5 | NA | NA | TRBV28 | TGTGCCAGCAGTTTATTTCGGGCCCCACGGGGTAGCAATCAGCCCCAGCATTTT | CASSLFRAPRGSNQPQHF
TRBJ1-4 | TRBD1 | NA | TRBV2 | TGTGCCAGCGGGGTACAGGGGGCAGGGGAAAAACTGTTTTTT | CASGVQGAGEKLFF
TRBJ2-7 | NA | NA | TRBV28 | TGTGCCAGCAGTTTAACGGGGACTCATAACAGGCAGTACTTC | CASSLTGTHNRQYF
TRBJ2-7 | TRBD1 | NA | TRBV5-8 | TGTGCCAGCAGCCCGTACAGGGGGGCCTACGAGCAGTACTTC | CASSPYRGAYEQYF
TRBJ1-1 | TRBD1 | NA | TRBV6-5 | TGTGCCAGCAGTACGGGACAGGGACTAAACACTGAAGCTTTCTTT | CASSTGQGLNTEAFF
TRBJ2-3 | TRBD2 | NA | TRBV5-6 | TGTGCCAGCAGCGGAGGGTTCAACAGCGGGAGGTTAGGGGATACGCAGTATTTT | CASSGGFNSGRLGDTQYF
TRBJ2-3 | NA | NA | TRBV6-5 | TGTGCCAGCAGTTACCGACTCACAGATACGCAGTATTTT | CASSYRLTDTQYF
TRBJ1-1 | TRBD1 | NA | TRBV5-4 | TGTGCCAGCAGCTTGGTAGGACAGGGTACTGAAGCTTTCTTT | CASSLVGQGTEAFF
TRBJ1-2 | TRBD1 | NA | TRBV6-5 | TGTGCCAGCAGACGAGGACAGGGGACGTATGGCTACACCTTC | CASRRGQGTYGYTF
TRBJ1-1 | TRBD1 | NA | TRBV5-1 | TGCGCCAGCAGCTACAGGGGGCTGGACAACACTGAAGCTTTCTTT | CASSYRGLDNTEAFF
TRBJ1-1 | NA | once | TRBV29-1 | TGCAGCGTTGAACGGGCGGGGGAAGTAGGGGCTTTCTTT | CSVERAGEVGAFF
TRBJ1-1 | NA | NA | TRBV11-2 | TGTGCCAGCAGCCACCAGGGCCTGAACACTGAAGCTTTCTTT | CASSHQGLNTEAFF
TRBJ2-2 | NA | once | TRBV2 | TGTGCCAGCAAGGGGGCGAACACCGGGGAGCTGTTTTTT | CASKGANTGELFF
TRBJ1-2 | TRBD1 | NA | TRBV6-5 | TGTGCCAGCAGTCGACAGGGGTTAAGAGGCTACACCTTC | CASSRQGLRGYTF
TRBJ2-7 | NA | NA | TRBV27 | TGTGCCAGCAGTCCGAGGGTGTATGACTACGAGCAGTACTTC | CASSPRVYDYEQYF
TRBJ1-4 | NA | once | TRBV6-1 | TGTGCCAGCGGCCAGGGAGGTGAAAAACTGTTTTTT | CASGQGGEKLFF
TRBJ2-5 | TRBD1 | once | TRBV4-1 | TGCGCCAGCAGCCAAGCACAGGGGGCAGGAGAGACCCAGTACTTC | CASSQAQGAGETQYF
TRBJ1-1 | NA | NA | TRBV7-9 | TGTGCCACTTCTGAGGACACTGAAGCTTTCTTT | CATSEDTEAFF
TRBJ2-2 | NA | NA | TRBV6-5 | TGTGCCAGTCGTTCAAGCCCCTACACCGGGGAGCTGTTTTTT | CASRSSPYTGELFF
TRBJ1-2 | NA | NA | TRBV5-4 | TGTGCCAGCAGCTTGGAGGGCAGGGACTATGGCTACACCTTC | CASSLEGRDYGYTF
TRBJ2-1 | NA | NA | TRBV5-1 | TGCGCCAGCAGCTCCTCCGGCGGCTACAATGAGCAGTTCTTC | CASSSSGGYNEQFF
TRBJ1-2 | TRBD1 | NA | TRBV6-5 | TGTGCCACCACAGCCACCGACAGGGACGGCTACACCTTC | CATTATDRDGYTF
TRBJ1-1 | TRBD1 | NA | TRBV10-3 | TGTGCCATCAGTGAGTCGTCGACAGGGGGCGGGGGTGAAGCTTTCTTT | CAISESSTGGGGEAFF
TRBJ1-2 | NA | NA | TRBV28 | TGTGCCAGCAGTTTATTGAGCCATGGCTACACCTTC | CASSLLSHGYTF
TRBJ2-1 | TRBD2 | NA | TRBV28 | TGTGCCAGCAGTTTATCCCTTACTAGCGGGAGGTCTGCCTACTCCTACAATGAGCAGTTCTTC | CASSLSLTSGRSAYSYNEQFF
TRBJ2-7 | NA | NA | TRBV29-1 | TGCAGCGTTGGGACTACAACCTACGAGCAGTACTTC | CSVGTTTYEQYF
TRBJ2-5 | TRBD2 | NA | TRBV9 | TGTGCCAGCAGCGTACGGATTGGACTAGCGGGAGAGACCCAGTACTTC | CASSVRIGLAGETQYF
TRBJ1-2 | TRBD1 | NA | TRBV4-1 | TGCGCCAGCAGCCAAGGCCTCCGGGACAGGGAAAAAACTAGTAATGGCTACACCTTC | CASSQGLRDREKTSNGYTF
TRBJ2-7 | NA | NA | TRBV9 | TGTGCCAGCAGCCATCCCGGGGGAGCCCAAGAGGGATACGAGCAGTACTTC | CASSHPGGAQEGYEQYF
TRBJ1-2 | NA | NA | TRBV5-4 | TGTGCCAGCAGCTTGGGCCTAAACAGGGATCACACCTTC | CASSLGLNRDHTF
TRBJ2-2 | NA | NA | TRBV9 | TGTGCCAGCAGCGTAGAGGTAGCGACGAACACCGGGGAGCTGTTTTTT | CASSVEVATNTGELFF
TRBJ1-2 | NA | NA | TRBV28 | TGTGCCAGCCGAACGGATGGCTACACCTTC | CASRTDGYTF
TRBJ2-7 | NA | NA | TRBV6-1 | TGTGCCAGCAGTGAAGCGCTTAGTAGCCACTCCTACGAGCAGTACTTC | CASSEALSSHSYEQYF
TRBJ2-1 | TRBD2 | few | TRBV25-1 | TGTGCCAGCAGTTTCCGGGAGGCCTCCTACAATGAGCAGTTCTTC | CASSFREASYNEQFF
TRBJ2-2 | TRBD2 | NA | TRBV27 | TGTGCCAGCGCAACCCTAGCGGGAGAGAAGAACACCGGGGAGCTGTTTTTT | CASATLAGEKNTGELFF
TRBJ1-4 | NA | NA | TRBV11-2 | TGTGCCAGCAGCTTATGGGTGGGCGAAAAACTGTTTTTT | CASSLWVGEKLFF
TRBJ2-1 | NA | NA | TRBV4-1 | TGCGCCAGCAGCACGCCAAGGCGTGTTCCGGCTCGGGGTGAGCAGTTCTTC | CASSTPRRVPARGEQFF
TRBJ1-1 | NA | once | TRBV6-6 | TGTGCCAGCAGTCCCCATGAGGAGGTGAACACTGAAGCTTTCTTT | CASSPHEEVNTEAFF
TRBJ2-5 | TRBD2 | NA | TRBV4-1 | TGCGCCAGCAGCCAACAGGTGATAGCGGGAGGAGGGAGAGAGACCCAGTACTTC | CASSQQVIAGGGRETQYF
TRBJ2-1 | NA | once | TRBV6-4 | TGTGCCAGCAGTGTAACCAGCTACAATGAGCAGTTCTTC | CASSVTSYNEQFF
TRBJ1-1 | NA | NA | TRBV27 | TGTGCCACCGTCATGGCTGCTGAAGCTTTCTTT | CATVMAAEAFF
TRBJ2-7 | NA | NA | TRBV5-1 | TGCGCCAGCAGCTCATCCCCTCTTGCGCGGTACGAGCAGTACTTC | CASSSSPLARYEQYF
TRBJ2-3 | TRBD2 | NA | TRBV5-4 | TGTGCCAGCAGCTTGGAGACTAGCGGCACAGATACGCAGTATTTT | CASSLETSGTDTQYF
TRBJ2-1 | NA | NA | TRBV2 | TGTGCCATCAAAGCGGGTAATGGGGACAATGAGCAGTTCTTC | CAIKAGNGDNEQFF
TRBJ2-7 | NA | once | TRBV9 | TGTGCCAGCAGCTTCGGAGCAGAAAACTACGAGCAGTACTTC | CASSFGAENYEQYF
TRBJ2-7 | NA | NA | TRBV4-1 | TGCGCCAGCAGCCCAAACGAGGAAACCTACGAGCAGTACTTC | CASSPNEETYEQYF
TRBJ2-3 | TRBD2 | NA | TRBV7-8 | TGTGCCAGCAGCTTAAGGTCTAGCGGGAGGACTAGCACAGATACGCAGTATTTT | CASSLRSSGRTSTDTQYF
TRBJ1-2 | NA | NA | TRBV7-2 | TGTGCCAGCAGCCACCGGACATCCTATGGCTACACCTTC | CASSHRTSYGYTF
TRBJ2-7 | TRBD2 | NA | TRBV5-6 | TGTGCCAGCAGCCGGCCGCTAGCGGGGTCCAAACACGAGCAGTACTTC | CASSRPLAGSKHEQYF
TRBJ1-4 | NA | NA | TRBV7-9 | TGTGCCAGCAGCTTAAGCTACGGTAATGAAAAACTGTTTTTT | CASSLSYGNEKLFF